This T cell receptor (beta chain) emerged from a study of cytomegalovirus exposure and HLA in healthy donors. Whole-study results and caveats: TCR association rates varied by HLA locus in a later analysis, with DRB1 highest and HLA-C lowest. Specificity of a few CMV-associated chains for CMV antigens was verified in vitro. The majority of CMV-associated TCR beta chains were reported as apparently HLA-restricted in a later analysis.

Primers included in the PCR were 60 Vbeta and 13 Jbeta primers. The protocol was immunoSEQ multiplex PCR, while the TCRdb copy is restricted to in-frame clones and leaves out a portion. The sample records around 150,000 clones, approximately 80% being singletons. Germline-derived CDR1 and CDR2 are SGHTA and FQGNSA. V was clipped by 4 bases and J by 7 bases; unmatched bases: 4. The CDR3 is made up of 15 amino acids. As concerns this clone: The antigen is not known.

Material for sequencing was PBMCs. The genes are TRBV7-2 and TRBJ2-1; 13 bases line up with TRBD2. The sequence was collected from a male donor in good health and CMV-seropositive. The CDR3 loop is CASSWTSGSSNEQFF. DNA for the CDR3: TGTGCCAGCAGCTGGACTAGCGGGAGTTCGAATGAGCAGTTCTTC. Supplemented by reference TRBV7-2 and TRBJ2-1, the full variable domain reads GAGVSQSPSNKVTEKGKDVELRCDPISGHTALYWYRQSLGQGLEFLIYFQGNSAPDKSGLPSDRFSAERTGGSVSTLTIQRTQQEDSAVYLCASSWTSGSSNEQFFGPGTRLTVL.